This T cell receptor beta chain was captured in a study of Ad26.COV2.S vaccination and SARS-CoV-2 variants. Whole-study context: The donor participated in the COV1001 trial, in its Ad26.COV2.S arm.

Treatment here: around 19 received Ad26.COV2.S at low or high dose, single or two shots; several received placebo; per-sample allocation not given. Specimens were obtained on day 63 following the first vaccine or placebo injection. TCRdb keeps only in-frame clones here, not all; method: immunoSEQ multiplex PCR. The sample consists of over 400,000 clones, roughly 90% of them appearing once. CDR3 length equals 15 residues. This clonotype originated in a person aged 18-60 years who received the Ad26.COV2.S COVID-19 vaccine or a placebo. The starting material was peripheral blood, obtained in a trial of Ad26.COV2.S vaccine versus placebo. The V and J genes are TRBV21-1 and TRBJ2-4; no check of the table's D call, TRBD1, against the DNA was made. TRBV21-1 corresponds to a pseudogene. The CDR3, as DNA: TGTGCCAGCAGCACAACAGGGCTAGCCAAAAACATTCAGTACTTC. Amino acid sequence: CASSTTGLAKNIQYF.